This passage covers 27 T cell receptor beta chains from one sample sequenced in a study of metastatic and nonmetastatic thyroid tumors. TCRdb re-called the PCR reads with MiXCR. The table shows 7,500 to 9,500 clones, with about 26% occurring only once. Thyroid surgery had not been preceded by any treatment in any patient. Sequenced: adjacent normal tissue. All receptors derive from a female donor with papillary thyroid cancer or a benign thyroid nodule (not recorded which). Some clones in this sample may be carry-over from other donors' samples.

By frequency in the sample, this clone is medium-sized. The CDR3 nucleotides are TGTGCCAGCAGCCAAGTAGACACTGAAGCTTTCTTT. Protein: CASSQVDTEAFF. The chain carries TRBV3-1 and TRBJ1-1, with no clear D. The germline CDR1 and CDR2 sequences are LGHDT and YNNKEL (reference sequence). Trimming took 1 base from V and 3 from J, leaving 3 bases between them. The CDR3 is 12 amino acids.

This clone occurred a few times. This chain links TRBV6-5 with TRBJ1-1, with unresolved D. The CDR3 is 14 residues long. Germline V gene sequence: CDR1 MNHEY, CDR2 SVGAGI. V lost 4 bases and J 2 bases, leaving 11 bases between the germline ends. The CDR3 sequence is CASSSWTANTEAFF. CDR3 bases: TGTGCCAGCAGTTCGTGGACGGCTAACACTGAAGCTTTCTTT.

Only a few counts were recorded for this clone. The rearrangement links TRBV5-1 to TRBJ1-4; the D is unclear. V lost 4 bases, J lost 2 bases, and 9 bases lay in between. Germline V CDR1 and CDR2: SGHRS, YFSETQ. The CDR3 is 14 amino acids. The CDR3 DNA reads as TGCGCCAGCAGCCGACATCTCACTAATGAAAAACTGTTTTTT. This translates into CASSRHLTNEKLFF.

There are a few counts of this clone. The rearrangement links TRBV28 to TRBJ1-1; 8 nucleotides line up with TRBD1. CDR1 MDHEN and CDR2 SYDVKM come from the germline V gene. V shed 3 bases, J shed 5 bases, and the junction held 8 bases outside the gene matches. The CDR3 consists of 15 residues. The CDR3 reads CASSFQTGGGTEAFF. The DNA of the CDR3 is TGTGCCAGCAGTTTTCAAACAGGGGGAGGTACTGAAGCTTTCTTT.

The chain carries TRBV28 and TRBJ1-3; D uncertain. Germline V gene data show CDR1 as MDHEN and CDR2 as SYDVKM. V dropped 4 bases and J dropped 0 bases, with 13 bases sitting between them. There are 16 residues in the CDR3. The CDR3 here is CASSSPEASSGNTIYF. In DNA form, the CDR3 reads TGTGCCAGCAGTTCTCCCGAGGCGAGCTCTGGAAACACCATATATTTT.

This rearrangement joins TRBV20-1 to TRBJ1-6, with D perhaps matching TRBD1 (5 bases). There are 16 residues in the CDR3. In germline, CDR1 is DFQATT, CDR2 SNEGSKA (reference sequence). V was pared by 1 base and J by 6 bases, with 16 bases between. Here the CDR3 DNA reads TGCAGTGCTAGAGGCGGGAGGGGCAAAGTTAATTCACCCCTCCACTTT. This codes for CSARGGRGKVNSPLHF.

This clone occurred a few times. Written as DNA, the CDR3 is TGTGCCAGCAGCAATAGTGAAAAACTGTTTTTT. Amino acids: CASSNSEKLFF. This chain connects TRBV9 to TRBJ1-4; no reliable D call. Per germline, CDR1 SGDLS and CDR2 YYNGEE. Trimming pared 4 bases from V and 7 bases from J, leaving 5 bases between. The CDR3 has 11 amino acids.

The V call is TRBV27, the J call TRBJ2-1; D is uncertain. Trimming left V 0 bases short and J 9 bases short, with 9 bases between. The CDR3 totals 13 residues. From germline, CDR1 is MNHEY and CDR2 SMNVEV (reference sequence). CDR3 residues: CASSLSRTAEQFF. DNA for the CDR3: TGTGCCAGCAGTTTATCGAGGACGGCTGAGCAGTTCTTC.

This clone has more than one count but fewer than ten. The chain uses TRBV12-3 or TRBV12-4 and TRBJ1-2, with a possible D match to TRBD1 (5 bases). There are 12 residues in the CDR3. With 6 bases removed from V and 7 bases from J, the gap between germline ends came to 12 bases. In DNA form, the CDR3 reads TGTGCCAGCAGGCGGGGCGATGCTGGCTACACCTTC. Encoded protein: CASRRGDAGYTF.

Relative to its sample, this clone is medium-sized. Here the CDR3 reads CASSRDRDYGYTF. The CDR3 DNA follows: TGTGCCAGCAGCCGTGACAGGGACTATGGCTACACCTTC. This chain links TRBV7-8 with TRBJ1-2, with 7 bases identical to TRBD1. Per the germline V gene, CDR1 is SGHVS and CDR2 is FQNEAQ. V shed 5 bases, J shed 3 bases, and the junction held 3 bases outside the gene matches. This CDR3 spans 13 amino acids.

By sample fraction, this clone is large. The rearrangement joins TRBV4-1 to TRBJ1-6; TRBD1 is a possible D gene (5 bases). Germline lookup yields CDR1 MGHRA and CDR2 YSYEKL. The germline V and J ends were trimmed by 0 bases and 10 bases, with 13 bases remaining between them. CDR3 length equals 15 residues. CDR3 sequence reads: CASSQDQGMMSPLHF. In DNA form, the CDR3 reads TGCGCCAGCAGCCAAGACCAGGGTATGATGTCACCCCTCCACTTT.

This clone is classed as medium-sized (0.01 to 0.1%). The chain carries TRBV11-2 and TRBJ2-7, with D hard to call. Per the germline V gene, CDR1 is SGHAT and CDR2 is FQNNGV. Trimming pared 0 bases from V and 2 bases from J, leaving 8 bases between. The CDR3 runs 14 residues. CDR3 sequence reads: CASSLERRTYEQYF. The CDR3, as DNA: TGTGCCAGCAGCTTAGAACGGCGGACCTACGAGCAGTACTTC.

This clone was seen a few times. The genes are TRBV12-3 or TRBV12-4 and TRBJ2-7; D is ambiguous. The V end lost 3 bases, the J end lost 5 bases, and 14 bases lay between the germline ends. The CDR3 sequence is 14 residues long. CDR3 DNA: TGTGCCAGCAGTTTTGGGCCAGTTCAAAACGAGCAGTACTTC. Protein: CASSFGPVQNEQYF.

This clone was picked up a small number of times. The CDR3 DNA reads as TGCAGTGCTGGAGGGCCGGAGCGGGGGGGGTCCTACAATGAGCAGTTCTTC. Its translation: CSAGGPERGGSYNEQFF. The chain has TRBV20-1 and TRBJ2-1; TRBD2 agrees at 10 bases. Germline V gives CDR1 DFQATT, CDR2 SNEGSKA (reference sequence). Trimming cost V 5 bases and J 1 base; bases outside gene matches: 11. The length of the CDR3 is 17 residues.

This clone is medium-sized (0.01 to 0.1%) within its sample. The V and J genes are TRBV12-3 or TRBV12-4 and TRBJ2-7; D is undetermined. CDR3 length equals 12 residues. V dropped 6 bases and J dropped 4 bases, with 10 bases sitting between them. The CDR3 region has the DNA TGTGCCAGCAGCTCCCAGTCGTACGAGCAGTACTTC. Protein: CASSSQSYEQYF.

The chain recombines TRBV2 with TRBJ2-1; the match to TRBD2 covers 7 bases. V was pared by 5 bases and J by 0 bases, with 1 base of the junction left unmatched. In germline, CDR1 is SNHLY, CDR2 FYNNEI. This CDR3 contains 14 residues. The CDR3 nucleotides read TGTGCCAGCAGTTGGACTAGCTCCTACAATGAGCAGTTCTTC. Protein sequence: CASSWTSSYNEQFF.

This clone was detected a few times. The chain combines TRBV25-1 with TRBJ1-4; 8 bases fit TRBD1. V shed 6 bases and J 3 bases; nucleotides not matched to a gene: 3. This CDR3 comprises 14 residues. Germline-derived CDR1 and CDR2 are MGHDK and SYGVNS. CDR3 nucleotides: TGTGCCAGCAGCGGGACAGGCCCTAATGAAAAACTGTTTTTT. Encoded protein: CASSGTGPNEKLFF.

This clone was picked up many times. The genes are TRBV4-3 and TRBJ2-7, with TRBD2 as a possible D gene (6 bases). CDR1 LGHNA and CDR2 YSLEER come from the germline V gene. V lost 0 bases, J lost 8 bases, and 17 bases lay in between. This CDR3 is 15 amino acids long. Here the CDR3 DNA reads TGCGCCAGCAGCCAAGATCTGGGCGGGACCTCCCAGCAGTACTTC. Translated, it gives CASSQDLGGTSQQYF.

This clone was counted a few times. This sequence joins TRBV27 and TRBJ1-6; TRBD1 matches 7 bases. The CDR3 is made up of 16 amino acids. Germline V gene sequence: CDR1 MNHEY, CDR2 SMNVEV (reference sequence). The V segment lost 2 bases and the J segment 5 bases; nucleotides outside the gene matches: 6. The CDR3 bases are TGTGCCAGCAGTTTAAAGGGGGCGAAACATAATTCACCCCTCCACTTT. Translating gives CASSLKGAKHNSPLHF.

The rearrangement joins TRBV5-6 to TRBJ2-5, with D unresolved. Between the trimmed V and J ends, which lost 2 bases and 4 bases, there was a span of 3 bases. From germline, CDR1 is SGHDT and CDR2 YYEEEE. This CDR3 is 11 amino acids long. In DNA form, the CDR3 reads TGTGCCAGCAGCTTTCGAGAGACCCAGTACTTC. Residues: CASSFRETQYF.

With respect to this clone: Other nucleotide sequences in the sample specify the same CDR3. This chain links TRBV9 with TRBJ2-7; D is unresolved. CDR3 length: 13 residues. Germline CDR1 reads SGDLS; CDR2 reads YYNGEE. V dropped 0 bases and J dropped 2 bases, with 6 bases sitting between them. The CDR3 region has the DNA TGTGCCAGCAGCGTAGACGGAACCTACGAGCAGTACTTC. It translates to CASSVDGTYEQYF.

This clone has just one count. Relative to the germline gene, one junction end is altered; a read error may explain this. The gene calls are TRBV6-1 and TRBJ2-7; TRBD1 aligns across 8 bases. The CDR3 spans 13 residues. Germline lookup yields CDR1 MNHNS and CDR2 SASEGT. CDR3 region: CATRGQAPNKQNF. The CDR3 nucleotides read TGTGCCACCCGGGGACAGGCCCCCAACAAGCAGAACTTC.

This clone was found a few times. This sequence joins TRBV19 and TRBJ2-1; tentatively, D is TRBD1 (5 bases). This CDR3 is built from 14 residues. CDR1 and CDR2 from the germline V gene are LNHDA and SQIVND (reference sequence). V gave up 3 bases and J gave up 8 bases, with 14 bases separating them. CDR3 sequence: CASSILTQGYEQFF. In nucleotides, the CDR3 is TGTGCCAGTAGTATTTTGACCCAGGGCTATGAGCAGTTCTTC. Full variable domain (rest looked up from reference TRBV19 and TRBJ2-1): DGGITQSPKYLFRKEGQNVTLSCEQNLNHDAMYWYRQDPGQGLRLIYYSQIVNDFQKGDIAEGYSVSREKKESFPLTVTSAQKNPTAFYLCASSILTQGYEQFFGPGTRLTVL.

The table lists this clone with a few counts. A read error may produce the germline difference seen at one junction end. This chain joins TRBV6-2 or TRBV6-3 and TRBJ2-2, with 10 nucleotides matching TRBD2. CDR3 length: 18 residues. Germline V gene lookup returns CDR1 MNHEY and CDR2 SVGEGT. CDR3 DNA: TGTGCCAGCAGTTTGTCCCCCCCGGGACTAGCGAACACCGGGGCGCTGTTTTTT. It encodes CASSLSPPGLANTGALFF.

The V and J genes are TRBV5-1 and TRBJ2-2, with D possibly TRBD2 on 5 matching bases. This CDR3 has 16 residues. CDR1 and CDR2 from the germline V gene are SGHRS and YFSETQ. The V and J ends lost 4 bases and 1 base respectively, with 14 bases between them. The CDR3 spells CASSPDEGWNTGELFF. CDR3 in DNA: TGCGCCAGCAGCCCGGACGAGGGATGGAACACCGGGGAGCTGTTTTTT.

The rearrangement links TRBV11-2 to TRBJ2-7, with D maybe TRBD1 (6 bases). CDR3 size: 13 residues. Germline lookup yields CDR1 SGHAT and CDR2 FQNNGV. The germline V and J ends were trimmed by 1 base and 4 bases, with 8 bases remaining between them. CDR3 residues: CASSLVGGYEQYF. The DNA for the CDR3 is TGTGCCAGCAGCTTAGTAGGGGGTTACGAGCAGTACTTC.

V usage is TRBV9 and J usage is TRBJ2-7, with D possibly being TRBD1 (5 bases). V lost 6 bases, J lost 9 bases, and 16 bases lay in between. CDR1 and CDR2 (germline): SGDLS, YYNGEE. This CDR3 comprises 12 residues. In DNA, the CDR3 is TGTGCCAGCACCCAAGGGGCCCAAGTGCAGTACTTC. Its protein is CASTQGAQVQYF. Together with reference TRBV9 and TRBJ2-7, the CDR3 gives the full variable domain: DSGVTQTPKHLITATGQRVTLRCSPRSGDLSVYWYQQSLDQGLQFLIQYYNGEERAKGNILERFSAQQFPDLHSELNLSSLELGDSALYFCASTQGAQVQYFGPGTRLTVT.